Each of the 11 T cell receptor beta chains below was sequenced from the same sample in a study of shared clonotypes between healthy human individuals. Generated by immunoSEQ multiplex PCR, the TCRdb table keeps only in-frame clones and is missing some. Found here are roughly 2 million clones, approximately 94% of them singletons; the top ten hold around 0.13%. Sequenced input: naive CD4+ T cells sorted from blood. Stated subset: CD45RA+ positively selected. The receptors shown here come from a young man in good health.

The chain is built from TRBV28 and TRBJ2-4, with D possibly TRBD1 on 6 matching bases. Trimming stripped 2 bases from V and 7 bases from J, with 12 bases between. CDR1 and CDR2 from the germline V gene are MDHEN and SYDVKM. The CDR3 spans 14 residues. Written as DNA, the CDR3 is TGTGCCAGCAGTTTAATGGCAGGGGCCAACATTCAGTACTTC. Protein: CASSLMAGANIQYF.

The chain is built from TRBV10-3 and TRBJ2-7, with D perhaps given as TRBD1 or TRBD2 (5 bases each). This CDR3 contains 15 residues. The germline V and J ends were trimmed by 6 bases and 3 bases, with 18 bases remaining between them. Germline loops: CDR1 ENHRY, CDR2 SYGVKD. The CDR3 protein is CAIRSGTESIYEQYF. The CDR3 DNA sequence: TGTGCCATCAGATCCGGGACCGAGTCTATCTACGAGCAGTACTTC.

This CDR3 is CASSETGWNQPQHF. In DNA, the CDR3 is TGTGCCAGCAGCGAGACAGGTTGGAATCAGCCCCAGCATTTT. V is TRBV7-2 and J is TRBJ1-5; maybe TRBD1 (6 bases). V was clipped by 5 bases and J by 4 bases, with 12 bases between them. CDR1 and CDR2 (germline): SGHTA, FQGNSA. The CDR3 length is 14 residues.

The CDR3: CASSKRVHTLRRVSLHF. The CDR3 nucleotides are TGTGCCAGCAGCAAAAGGGTTCACACTTTACGGCGTGTGTCCCTCCACTTT. The chain has TRBV21-1 and TRBJ1-6. TRBV21-1 is an annotated pseudogene. The length of the CDR3 is 17 residues.

The genes are TRBV5-1 and TRBJ2-3, with D hard to call. Germline V gene data show CDR1 as SGHRS and CDR2 as YFSETQ. Trimming pared 4 bases from V and 7 bases from J, leaving 16 bases between. This CDR3 contains 14 residues. This CDR3 is CASSIGRPPNTQYF. CDR3 bases: TGCGCCAGCAGCATCGGACGCCCCCCCAATACGCAGTATTTT.

The rearrangement uses TRBV5-6 and TRBJ1-4; D uncertain. There are 16 residues in the CDR3. V shed 4 bases and J shed 0 bases, with 13 bases lying between them. Germline lookup yields CDR1 SGHDT and CDR2 YYEEEE. CDR3 sequence (DNA): TGTGCCAGCAGCCTCAGAATTGTATCAACTAATGAAAAACTGTTTTTT. Translating it yields CASSLRIVSTNEKLFF.

In its sample, this clone was seen once. The rearrangement joins TRBV27 to TRBJ2-4; TRBD1 aligns across 7 bases. Unmatched junction bases numbered 6, after V lost 6 bases and J lost 1 base. CDR3 length equals 15 residues. The germline gives CDR1 MNHEY, CDR2 SMNVEV (reference sequence). The CDR3 DNA is TGTGCCAGCAGCCCAGACAGGGCGGCCAAAAACATTCAGTACTTC. As protein: CASSPDRAAKNIQYF.

The genes are TRBV6-1 and TRBJ2-5, with TRBD1 as a possible D gene (6 bases). The germline V and J ends were trimmed by 6 bases and 5 bases, with 16 bases remaining between them. There are 14 residues in the CDR3. The germline gives CDR1 MNHNS, CDR2 SASEGT. CDR3 amino acids: CASSMTGTWETQYF. The CDR3 nucleotides are TGTGCCAGCAGCATGACAGGAACTTGGGAGACCCAGTACTTC.

V usage is TRBV5-1 and J usage is TRBJ1-1, with 7 bases identical to TRBD1. Germline CDR1 SGHRS, CDR2 YFSETQ. Unmatched junction bases numbered 6, after V lost 4 bases and J lost 0 bases. This CDR3 is 15 amino acids long. In nucleotides, the CDR3 is TGCGCCAGCAGCGAGACAGGGCAGATGAACACTGAAGCTTTCTTT. Its translation: CASSETGQMNTEAFF.

This clone was observed once. This chain uses TRBV7-2 with TRBJ1-2; no reliable D call. Germline V gives CDR1 SGHTA, CDR2 FQGNSA. V lost 0 bases, J lost 0 bases, and 8 bases lay in between. There are 15 residues in the CDR3. The CDR3 bases are TGTGCCAGCAGCTTAGCGGCCCCAGCTAACTATGGCTACACCTTC. Protein: CASSLAAPANYGYTF.

A single count supports this clone. The J gene is TRBJ2-7, the V gene TRBV7-8; TRBD1 aligns across 7 bases. Germline CDR1 reads SGHVS; CDR2 reads FQNEAQ. The CDR3 totals 14 residues. J lost 7 bases, V lost 4 bases, and 10 bases had no gene match. The CDR3 DNA reads TGTGCCAGCAGCTCAACAGGGGCCTCGGGTGAGCAGTACTTC. Protein product: CASSSTGASGEQYF.